This T cell receptor beta chain was observed in a study of cytomegalovirus exposure and HLA in healthy donors. Primers for the PCR totalled 60 Vbeta and 13 Jbeta. Sequencing used immunoSEQ multiplex PCR; TCRdb keeps in-frame clones, though not all of them. The sample holds approximately 290,000 clones, 80% seen once. This clone was counted only a few times. Sequencing input: PBMCs. The TCR originated in a girl under 10 years old in good health and CMV-seronegative.

The CDR3 loop is CARACPTGYEQYF. The CDR3 DNA reads as TGTGCCAGAGCTTGTCCGACAGGCTACGAGCAGTACTTC. V gene TRBV5-3 combines with J gene TRBJ2-7; tentative D call: TRBD1 (6 bases). Being an ORF, TRBV5-3 has a function that is uncertain. V lost 7 bases and J 3 bases, leaving 14 bases between the germline ends. CDR3 length: 13 amino acids.